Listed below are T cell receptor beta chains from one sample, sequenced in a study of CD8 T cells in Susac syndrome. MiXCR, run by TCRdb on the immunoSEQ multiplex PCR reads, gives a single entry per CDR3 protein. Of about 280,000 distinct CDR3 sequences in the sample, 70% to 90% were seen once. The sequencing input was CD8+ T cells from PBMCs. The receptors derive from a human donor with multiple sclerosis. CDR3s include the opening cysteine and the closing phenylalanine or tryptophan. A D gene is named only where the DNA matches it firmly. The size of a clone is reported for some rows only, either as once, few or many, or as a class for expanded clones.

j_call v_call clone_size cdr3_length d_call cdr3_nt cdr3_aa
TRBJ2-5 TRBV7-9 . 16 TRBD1 TGTGCCAGCAGCCCCCGGACAGGGTATGGGGTGGAGACCCAGTACTTC CASSPRTGYGVETQYF
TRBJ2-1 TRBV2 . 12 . TGTGCCAGCGGAGGGACAGACAATGAGCAGTTCTTC CASGGTDNEQFF
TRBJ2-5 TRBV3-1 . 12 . TGTGCCTCCCAACGGAAAGCAGAGACCCAGTACTTC CASQRKAETQYF
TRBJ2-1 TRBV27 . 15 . TGTGCCAGCACCTTAGTCGGGAGCTCCTACAATGAGCAGTTCTTC CASTLVGSSYNEQFF
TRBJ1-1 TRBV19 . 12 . TGTGCCAGTAGTATAAGCTACAGGGACGCTTTCTTT CASSISYRDAFF
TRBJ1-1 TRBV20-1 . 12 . TGCAGTGCTAGTCCCGGGAACACTGAAGCTTTCTTT CSASPGNTEAFF
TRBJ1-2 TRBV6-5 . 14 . TGTGCCAGCAGTTACTCGAAGGGAGGTTATGGCTACACCTTC CASSYSKGGYGYTF
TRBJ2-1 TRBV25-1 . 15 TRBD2 TGTGCCAGCAGTGGGGAGCGGGGACGATACAATGAGCAGTTCTTC CASSGERGRYNEQFF
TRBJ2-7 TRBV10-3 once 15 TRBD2 TGTGCCATCAGAAACAAAGCGGGAGAGCGCTACGAGCAGTACTTC CAIRNKAGERYEQYF
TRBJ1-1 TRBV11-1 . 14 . TGTGCCAGCAGCTGGTCAGGGGCATTGTCTGAAGCTTTCTTT CASSWSGALSEAFF
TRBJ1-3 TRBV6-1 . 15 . TGTGCCAGCCCCCGGTCAGGGAGCTCTGGAAACACCATATATTTT CASPRSGSSGNTIYF
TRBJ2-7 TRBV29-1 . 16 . TGCAGCGTTGAAGCACGGGGGACAGCCGAGATCTACGAGCAGTACTTC CSVEARGTAEIYEQYF
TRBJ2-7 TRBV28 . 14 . TGTGCCAGCAGGCCCCGGGCCTCTATTGTTGGGCAGTACTTC CASRPRASIVGQYF
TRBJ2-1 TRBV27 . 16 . TGTGCCAGCAGTTTATACCCGATACGGAGTTACAATGAGCAGTTCTTC CASSLYPIRSYNEQFF
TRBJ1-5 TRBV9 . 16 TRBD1 TGTGCCAGCAGCGTGGGAGGGACAGGAGTTGATCAGCCCCAGCATTTT CASSVGGTGVDQPQHF
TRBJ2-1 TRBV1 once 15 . TGCACCAGCAGCCAAGACGGGAGGGTCTACAATGAGCAGTTCTTC CTSSQDGRVYNEQFF
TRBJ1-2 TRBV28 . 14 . TGTGCATCAATCGGGGGCCCGACAGTCTATGGCTACACCTTC CASIGGPTVYGYTF
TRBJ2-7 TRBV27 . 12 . TGTGCCAGCAGCGGTGCTTCCTACGAGCAGTACTTC CASSGASYEQYF
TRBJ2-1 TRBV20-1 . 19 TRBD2 TGCAGTGCTTGGGGGGGACTAGCGGGAGAAAGTATCTCCTACAATGAGCAGTTCTTC CSAWGGLAGESISYNEQFF
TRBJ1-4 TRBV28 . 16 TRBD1 TGTGCCAGCAGTCTGAGGCACAGGGGGCCCGGGGAAAAACTGTTTTTT CASSLRHRGPGEKLFF
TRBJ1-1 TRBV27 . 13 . TGTGCCAGCAGTTTTGTTGGGAACACTGAAGCTTTCTTT CASSFVGNTEAFF
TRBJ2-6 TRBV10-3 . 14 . TGTGCCGCCGCAGGGGCGCCTGGGGCCAACGTCCTGACTTTC CAAAGAPGANVLTF
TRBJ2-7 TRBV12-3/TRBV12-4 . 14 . TGTGCCAGCAGTCTGGTGGGGATGGTACACGAGCAGTACTTC CASSLVGMVHEQYF
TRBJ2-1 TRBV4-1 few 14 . TGCGCCAGCAGCCAAGATAGGAGGACCGGGGGGCAGTTCTTC CASSQDRRTGGQFF
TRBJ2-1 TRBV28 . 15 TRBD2 TGTGCCAGCAGTGGTTCTAGCGGGATGATCAATGAGCAGTTCTTC CASSGSSGMINEQFF
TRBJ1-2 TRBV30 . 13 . TGTGCCTGGAGGTCCAGGGAAAACTATGGCTACACCTTC CAWRSRENYGYTF
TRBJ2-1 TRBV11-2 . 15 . TGTGCCAGCAGCTTACCGGGAGTCGCCTACAATGAGCAGTTCTTC CASSLPGVAYNEQFF
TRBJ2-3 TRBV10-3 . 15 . TGTGCCATCAAAGTGGGAGACCCTAGCACAGATACGCAGTATTTT CAIKVGDPSTDTQYF
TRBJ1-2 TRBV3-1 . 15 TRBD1 TGTGCCAGCAGCCAAGACGGGAGAGGGGGCAGCGGCTACACCTTC CASSQDGRGGSGYTF
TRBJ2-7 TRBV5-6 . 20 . TGTGCCAGCAGCCCCCCCCGCCGGGCGTCAGGTTCCGGGATGGCCTACGAGCAGTACTTC CASSPPRRASGSGMAYEQYF
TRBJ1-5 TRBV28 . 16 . TGTGCCAGCAGTTTCCTGGACCCTGGGGGCAATCAGCCCCAGCATTTT CASSFLDPGGNQPQHF
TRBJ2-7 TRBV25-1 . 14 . TGTGCCAGCAGTGATCCAGGGGCCCACCGCGAGCAGTACTTC CASSDPGAHREQYF
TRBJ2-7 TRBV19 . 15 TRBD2 TGTGCCAGTAGTTTACTAGCGGAGAACCCCTACGAGCAGTACTTC CASSLLAENPYEQYF
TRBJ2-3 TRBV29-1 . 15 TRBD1 TGCAGCGTTGAAGATCCGGGGACAGCCACAGATACGCAGTATTTT CSVEDPGTATDTQYF
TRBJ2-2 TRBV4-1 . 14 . TGCGCCAGCAGCCAAGTCGTGGGTACCGGGGAGCTGTTTTTT CASSQVVGTGELFF
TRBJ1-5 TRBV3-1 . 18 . TGTGCCAGCAGTCCTACACCCGGGACAAGTGGAACGGGTCAGCCCCAGCATTTT CASSPTPGTSGTGQPQHF
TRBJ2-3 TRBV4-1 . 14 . TGCGCCAGCAGCCGGGGCACCAGCACAGATACGCAGTATTTT CASSRGTSTDTQYF
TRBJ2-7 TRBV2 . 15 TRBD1 TGTGCCAGCAGTGAATGGGGGACAGGGGCCTACGAGCAGTACTTC CASSEWGTGAYEQYF
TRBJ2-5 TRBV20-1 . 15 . TGCAGTGCTAGAGCGGGCGAAGTTGGGGGTGAGACCCAGTACTTC CSARAGEVGGETQYF
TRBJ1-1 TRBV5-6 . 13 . TGTGCCAGCAGCTTAGCCGTAAGGACTGAAGCTTTCTTT CASSLAVRTEAFF
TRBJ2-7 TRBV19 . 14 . TGTGCCAGTAGTATCCGGGGGAGAGCGTACGAGCAGTACTTC CASSIRGRAYEQYF
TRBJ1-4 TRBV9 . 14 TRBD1 TGTGCCAGCGGGACAGGTGCAACTAATGAAAAACTGTTTTTT CASGTGATNEKLFF
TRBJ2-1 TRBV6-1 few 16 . TGTGCCAGCACCGCTACGGGGTCGAGCTCCTACAATGAGCAGTTCTTC CASTATGSSSYNEQFF
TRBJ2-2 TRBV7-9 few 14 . TGTGCCAGCCCCGCCTTCTCGAACACCGGGGAGCTGTTTTTT CASPAFSNTGELFF
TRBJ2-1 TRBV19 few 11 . TGTGCCAGTAGTTTCTCAAATGAGCAGTTCTTC CASSFSNEQFF
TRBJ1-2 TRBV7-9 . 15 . TGTGCCAGCAGCTTAGCGGACAGCGATAACTATGGCTACACCTTC CASSLADSDNYGYTF
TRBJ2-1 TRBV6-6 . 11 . TGTGCCAGCAGTTACTCGGATGAGCAGTTCTTC CASSYSDEQFF
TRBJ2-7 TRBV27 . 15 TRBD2 TGTGCCAGCAGTCCTATAGCGGGAGCCCCTCTCGAGCAGTACTTC CASSPIAGAPLEQYF
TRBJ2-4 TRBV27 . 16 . TGTGCCAGCAGTTTCTACAGGGCGGCGGTCAAAAACATTCAGTACTTC CASSFYRAAVKNIQYF
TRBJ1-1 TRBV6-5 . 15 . TGTGCCAGCAGTTCGACACAGGGATGGAGCACTGAAGCTTTCTTT CASSSTQGWSTEAFF
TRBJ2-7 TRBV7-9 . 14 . TGTGCCAGCAGCCTCAACGGGATCGGATACGAGCAGTACTTC CASSLNGIGYEQYF
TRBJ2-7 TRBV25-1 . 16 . TGTGCCAGCAGTCCCCAGGGGTCGGGAGCAGACTACGAGCAGTACTTC CASSPQGSGADYEQYF
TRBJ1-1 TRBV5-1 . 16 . TGCGCCAGCAGGCCCCCCGACAGTTACATGAACACTGAAGCTTTCTTT CASRPPDSYMNTEAFF
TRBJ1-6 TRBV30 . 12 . TGTGCCTGGAGTGTCGGGGGATCACCCCTCCACTTT CAWSVGGSPLHF
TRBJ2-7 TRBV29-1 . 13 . TGCAGCGTTTTTGATGACGACACCTACGAGCAGTACTTC CSVFDDDTYEQYF
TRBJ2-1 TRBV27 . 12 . TGTGCCAGCAGTTTTGGTTTGTCAGGGAAGTTCTTC CASSFGLSGKFF
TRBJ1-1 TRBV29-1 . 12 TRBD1 TGCAGCGCGGGACAGGGGAATACTGAAGCTTTCTTT CSAGQGNTEAFF
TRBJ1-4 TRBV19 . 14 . TGTGCCAGTAGTATTTGGGAGCAATCAGAAAAACTGTTTTTT CASSIWEQSEKLFF